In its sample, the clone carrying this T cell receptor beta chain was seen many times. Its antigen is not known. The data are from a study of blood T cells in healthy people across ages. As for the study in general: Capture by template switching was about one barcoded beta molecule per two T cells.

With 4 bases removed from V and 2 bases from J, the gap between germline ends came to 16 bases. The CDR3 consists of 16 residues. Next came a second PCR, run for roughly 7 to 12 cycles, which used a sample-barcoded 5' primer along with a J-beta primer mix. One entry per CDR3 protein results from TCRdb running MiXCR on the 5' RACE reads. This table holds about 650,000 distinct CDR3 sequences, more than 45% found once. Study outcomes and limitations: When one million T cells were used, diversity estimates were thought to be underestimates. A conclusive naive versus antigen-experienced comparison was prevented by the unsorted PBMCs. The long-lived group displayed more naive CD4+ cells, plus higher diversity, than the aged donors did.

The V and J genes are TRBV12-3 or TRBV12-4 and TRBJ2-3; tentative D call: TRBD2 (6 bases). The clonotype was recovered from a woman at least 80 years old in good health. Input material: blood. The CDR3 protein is CASSSGTGGLTDTQYF. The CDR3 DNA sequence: TGTGCCAGCAGTTCCGGGACTGGCGGCCTCACAGATACGCAGTATTTT.